This T cell receptor (beta chain) was captured by sequencing in a study of identical twins (dated by TCRdb to 2015 to 2016). Regarding the complete study: To test whether fetal clonotypes persist, this study deep-sequenced TCR alpha and beta repertoires from monozygotic twins, from unrelated adults of various ages, and from cord blood. To rule out contamination, the twin experiments were replicated at different times with different library preparation protocols. Study-wide conclusions, independent of this receptor: Because the same donors could not be followed over many years, conclusions were based on cross-sectional statistical analysis. Out-of-frame TCR alpha sequences shared between twins showed an excess of low generation-probability sequences compared with coincidental sharing between unrelated individuals. In monozygotic twins, recombination models systematically underestimated out-of-frame TCR alpha sharing, but the models matched the sharing seen between unrelated individuals. Abundant cord blood beta clonotypes carried fewer insertions; young adult naive repertoires showed a weaker similar trend, while memory repertoires showed none. Zero-insertion analyses could be partly confounded by invariant T cells such as MAIT and iNKT, though diverse VJ usage argued against such confounding for most clonotypes. A weaker excess of twin sharing was found in beta out-of-frame sequences because the signal-to-noise ratio was lowered by fewer shared sequences.

The table lists this clonotype with many counts. The antigen it recognizes is unknown. No base quality information exists; no much larger clone differs at one position. The CDR3 spans 15 residues, from the cysteine through the phenylalanine. Only CDR3 DNA is held: 45 bases, read in frame from base 1. Trimming takes 8 bases off V and 9 bases off J; junction bases not matched to a gene: 9. Via the germline V gene, CDR1 is MNHNS and CDR2 SASEGT. Library generation was performed with 5' RACE. Sequencing was performed on an Illumina HiSeq 2000. A universal primer binding site was added through template switching, and the final cDNA carried a unique molecular identifier so that TCR cDNA molecules could be counted accurately. Specific primers in the conserved constant-segment region were used to synthesize first-strand cDNA for TCR alpha and beta chains. To control for contamination, every cDNA library carried two barcodes: a SMART-Mk sample barcode plus Illumina barcodes. TruSeq adapter sequences and Illumina sample barcodes were added in two successive PCR steps. The TCR alpha and beta cDNA libraries were sequenced on the Illumina HiSeq platform using custom primers. As for the authors' bioinformatics: MiGEC processed the raw reads to extract unique molecular identifiers, while MiXCR was used to determine the CDR3 positions. For each individual, recombination models were inferred using an EM algorithm with the repgenHMM and IGoR tools. The tcR package in R was used for shared clonotype analysis, with sharing normalized by the product of cloneset sizes. To study raw recombination without the effects of thymic and clonal selection, out-of-frame nonproductive sequences were analyzed. Using fastp at Q25 and MiXCR, TCRdb reprocessed the public reads and kept productive beta chains. Each entry is one CDR3 protein sequence, shown with its most common DNA and genes. TCRdb's processing, not the authors' own work, is the source of the V and J calls. A total of 250,000 to 350,000 distinct CDR3 sequences appear in this sample, less than 9% of them only once. Less than 2.5% of the sample belongs to the ten largest clones.

Only healthy Caucasian donors were included. The twin cohort consisted of three pairs of female monozygotic twins, all aged roughly 18 to 29 years. Miltenyi CD45RO+ enrichment and human naive T-cell isolation kits were used to isolate memory (CD45RO+) and naive T cells from PBMC. A further study also used this sample, focusing on yellow fever vaccine responses in identical twins. From the second report: The authors reported that the T cell response to vaccination in identical twins appeared partly convergent and partly personalized. The study precisely tracked vaccine-responding T cell clones in identical twins.

The specimen was memory (CD45RO+) T cells sorted from blood. The cell subset or site label of this sample denotes: CD45RO+ enriched T cells. The clonotype originates from a woman between 18 and 29 years old in good health. In this chain, TRBV6-1 is recombined with TRBJ2-3; 15 junctional bases match TRBD2. The CDR3 reads CASQGLAGGAGTQYF. The sequenced DNA is TGTGCCAGCCAAGGACTAGCGGGGGGGGCGGGGACGCAGTATTTT.